These 21 T cell receptor beta chains share one sample of origin, sequenced in a study of shared clonotypes between healthy human individuals. Here immunoSEQ multiplex PCR was the method, and the copy in TCRdb shows in-frame clones only, minus some. This table has a few hundred thousand clones, about 65% appearing once. What was sequenced was memory CD4+ T cells sorted from blood. The subset is: CD45RA-negative fraction. The origin of the receptors is a young man in good health.

Comment on this clone: Other nucleotide sequences from this sample produce the same CDR3. V gene TRBV6-1 combines with J gene TRBJ2-5, with 7 bases that match TRBD1. The CDR3 runs 13 residues. With V trimmed by 9 bases and J by 2 bases, 6 bases remained unmatched. The germline CDR1 and CDR2 sequences are MNHNS and SASEGT. The CDR3 spells CASSRDRQETQYF. CDR3 in DNA: TGTGCCAGTTCTAGGGACAGACAAGAGACCCAGTACTTC.

The rearrangement uses TRBV11-2 and TRBJ2-1; 13 bases align to TRBD2. The V segment lost 4 bases and the J segment 7 bases; nucleotides outside the gene matches: 4. Germline V lookup: CDR1 SGHAT, CDR2 FQNNGV. This CDR3 spans 15 amino acids. The CDR3 DNA reads as TGTGCCAGCAGCTCGACTAGCGGGAGGAGGAATGAGCAGTTCTTC. It encodes CASSSTSGRRNEQFF.

The chain has TRBV7-8 and TRBJ1-2; 10 positions match TRBD1. The V segment lost 5 bases and the J segment 0 bases; nucleotides outside the gene matches: 3. This CDR3 region has 15 residues. Germline CDR1 reads SGHVS; CDR2 reads FQNEAQ. This chain's CDR3 is CASSPDRGANYGYTF. CDR3 nucleotides: TGTGCCAGCAGCCCGGACAGGGGGGCTAACTATGGCTACACCTTC. Looking up the rest from reference TRBV7-8 and TRBJ1-2 gives the full variable domain: GAGVSQSPRYKVAKRGQDVALRCDPISGHVSLFWYQQALGQGPEFLTYFQNEAQLDKSGLPSDRFFAERPEGSVSTLKIQRTQQEDSAVYLCASSPDRGANYGYTFGSGTRLTVV.

The sample holds one count of this clone. The rearrangement joins TRBV5-1 to TRBJ2-3; TRBD1 might be the D (5 bases). Trimming pared 10 bases from V and 3 bases from J, leaving 15 bases between. This CDR3 is 13 amino acids long. Germline V gives CDR1 SGHRS, CDR2 YFSETQ. The chain's CDR3 is CASYGQGTDTQYF. The CDR3 DNA reads as TGCGCCTCTTATGGCCAGGGTACAGATACGCAGTATTTT. The whole variable domain, remainder taken from reference TRBV5-1 and TRBJ2-3, is KAGVTQTPRYLIKTRGQQVTLSCSPISGHRSVSWYQQTPGQGLQFLFEYFSETQRNKGNFPGRFSGRQFSNSRSEMNVSTLELGDSALYLCASYGQGTDTQYFGPGTRLTVL.

This clone was seen a few times. This chain links TRBV9 with TRBJ2-1; 10 bases agree with TRBD2. J was trimmed by 1 base and V by 0 bases; bases with no gene match: 10. The CDR3 has 19 amino acids. Germline V gene sequence: CDR1 SGDLS, CDR2 YYNGEE. This CDR3 is CASSVVEGGLADSYNEQFF. CDR3 nucleotides: TGTGCCAGCAGCGTAGTTGAAGGAGGACTAGCGGATTCCTACAATGAGCAGTTCTTC.

The gene calls are TRBV5-1 and TRBJ2-7; D remains ambiguous. The germline V gene has CDR1 SGHRS and CDR2 YFSETQ. This CDR3 contains 15 residues. V was clipped by 3 bases and J by 2 bases, with 15 bases between them. CDR3 loop: CASSSDGTSTYEQYF. The CDR3 DNA is TGCGCCAGCAGCTCGGACGGTACTTCTACCTACGAGCAGTACTTC. Full variable domain (remainder filled in from reference TRBV5-1 and TRBJ2-7): KAGVTQTPRYLIKTRGQQVTLSCSPISGHRSVSWYQQTPGQGLQFLFEYFSETQRNKGNFPGRFSGRQFSNSRSEMNVSTLELGDSALYLCASSSDGTSTYEQYFGPGTRLTVT.

In its sample, this clone was seen a few times. V gene TRBV11-2 combines with J gene TRBJ2-7, with D perhaps being TRBD1 or TRBD2 (7 bases each). The CDR3 sequence is 13 residues long. Germline-derived CDR1 and CDR2 are SGHAT and FQNNGV. V lost 4 bases, J lost 12 bases, and 19 bases lay in between. CDR3 residues: CASSSGTMGQRYF. The CDR3 DNA is TGTGCCAGCAGCTCCGGGACTATGGGACAGCGGTACTTC.

This chain uses TRBV19 with TRBJ1-2, with 7 bases that match TRBD1. In germline, CDR1 is LNHDA, CDR2 SQIVND (reference sequence). Trimming at V came to 5 bases and at J to 8 bases, leaving 8 bases not matched to a gene. CDR3 length: 13 residues. CDR3: CASSLRQGGGYTF. DNA of the CDR3: TGTGCCAGTAGTCTTCGACAGGGCGGGGGCTACACCTTC. Looking up the rest from reference TRBV19 and TRBJ1-2 gives the full variable domain: DGGITQSPKYLFRKEGQNVTLSCEQNLNHDAMYWYRQDPGQGLRLIYYSQIVNDFQKGDIAEGYSVSREKKESFPLTVTSAQKNPTAFYLCASSLRQGGGYTFGSGTRLTVV.

The chain combines TRBV27 with TRBJ2-5, with TRBD2 as a possible D gene (6 bases). Between the trimmed V and J ends, which lost 5 bases and 1 base, there was a span of 23 bases. CDR3 size: 18 residues. CDR1 is MNHEY and CDR2 is SMNVEV in the germline V gene (reference sequence). CDR3 in amino acids: CASSITGWHQRAQETQYF. As DNA, the CDR3 is TGTGCCAGCAGTATCACAGGTTGGCACCAGCGGGCCCAAGAGACCCAGTACTTC.

The rearrangement links TRBV5-1 to TRBJ1-1, with unresolved D. CDR1 and CDR2 from the germline V gene are SGHRS and YFSETQ. The V and J ends lost 3 bases and 3 bases respectively, with 12 bases between them. This CDR3 is 14 amino acids long. The CDR3 DNA is TGCGCCAGCAGCTACTACCGCCAGGACACTGAAGCTTTCTTT. This sequence encodes CASSYYRQDTEAFF.

This chain's CDR3 is CASSVTGPSYEQYF. CDR3 nucleotide sequence: TGTGCCAGCAGTGTTACCGGTCCGTCCTACGAGCAGTACTTC. This chain connects TRBV25-1 to TRBJ2-7; no reliable D call. Trimming removed 4 bases from V and 1 base from J, with 11 bases in between. Germline CDR1 reads MGHDK; CDR2 reads SYGVNS. The CDR3 is 14 residues long.

This clone was seen just once. The chain is built from TRBV18 and TRBJ2-3; perhaps TRBD1 as D (5 bases). Germline V CDR1 and CDR2: KGHSH, LQKENI. Trimming stripped 3 bases from V and 6 bases from J, with 13 bases between. The CDR3 length is 14 residues. This chain's CDR3 is CASSPLNRLDTQYF. CDR3 DNA sequence: TGTGCCAGCTCACCCCTTAACAGGCTGGATACGCAGTATTTT. The full variable domain, its missing parts supplied by reference TRBV18 and TRBJ2-3, is NAGVMQNPRHLVRRRGQEARLRCSPMKGHSHVYWYRQLPEEGLKFMVYLQKENIIDESGMPKERFSAEFPKEGPSILRIQQVVRGDSAAYFCASSPLNRLDTQYFGPGTRLTVL.

This clone was detected only a few times. This chain joins TRBV9 and TRBJ2-3; TRBD2 might be the D (5 bases). CDR3 length: 12 residues. V lost 4 bases and J 5 bases, leaving 8 bases between the germline ends. Per germline, CDR1 SGDLS and CDR2 YYNGEE. CDR3 DNA: TGTGCCAGCAGCTCGGGGAGAGATACGCAGTATTTT. Amino acid sequence: CASSSGRDTQYF.

This clone was seen ten or more times. The rearrangement joins TRBV5-1 to TRBJ1-3; tentative D call: TRBD1 (6 bases). Germline V CDR1 and CDR2: SGHRS, YFSETQ. The CDR3 is 16 residues long. Trimming took off 0 bases at V and 2 bases at J, with 12 bases between the two ends. CDR3 loop: CASSLAGTGPGNTIYF. For the CDR3, the DNA is TGCGCCAGCAGCTTGGCCGGTACAGGGCCTGGAAACACCATATATTTT.

The V call is TRBV5-4, the J call TRBJ1-4; possible D gene TRBD1, 6 bases. The germline V gene encodes CDR1 SGHNT and CDR2 YYREEE (reference sequence). This CDR3 has 15 amino acids. The V end was cut by 3 bases, the J end by 4 bases, with 13 bases between. The CDR3 loop reads CASSSTGKSNEKLFF. The CDR3 DNA follows: TGTGCCAGCAGCTCGACAGGCAAGAGTAATGAAAAACTGTTTTTT.

The V gene is TRBV6-4, the J gene TRBJ2-3; 8 bases align to TRBD1. Germline loops: CDR1 MRHNA, CDR2 SNTAGT. Trimming cost V 7 bases and J 4 bases; bases outside gene matches: 7. The CDR3 has 14 residues. CDR3: CASKKDRVSDTQYF. DNA of the CDR3: TGTGCCAGCAAGAAGGACAGGGTTTCAGATACGCAGTATTTT.

This chain uses TRBV18 with TRBJ2-2, with D tentatively TRBD2 (6 bases). V gave up 0 bases and J gave up 2 bases, with 10 bases separating them. The CDR3 spans 16 residues. Germline V CDR1 and CDR2: KGHSH, LQKENI. The CDR3 is CASSPPNGGNTGELFF. Written as DNA, the CDR3 is TGTGCCAGCTCACCACCGAACGGGGGAAACACCGGGGAGCTGTTTTTT. The full variable domain, with the rest looked up from reference TRBV18 and TRBJ2-2, is NAGVMQNPRHLVRRRGQEARLRCSPMKGHSHVYWYRQLPEEGLKFMVYLQKENIIDESGMPKERFSAEFPKEGPSILRIQQVVRGDSAAYFCASSPPNGGNTGELFFGEGSRLTVL.

The rearrangement uses TRBV7-9 and TRBJ1-5; the D is unclear. Germline CDR1 and CDR2: SEHNR and FQNEAQ (reference sequence). The V gene lost 5 bases and the J gene lost 8 bases, with 13 bases spanning the gap. CDR3 length: 13 amino acids. This chain's CDR3 is CASSPGGKEPQHF. The CDR3 coding sequence is TGTGCCAGCAGCCCCGGCGGGAAGGAGCCCCAGCATTTT.

The chain recombines TRBV6-5 with TRBJ2-6; D unclear. The CDR3 consists of 13 residues. Germline V lookup: CDR1 MNHEY, CDR2 SVGAGI. V was shortened by 9 bases and J by 0 bases, with 6 bases between the two germline ends. The CDR3 nucleotides read TGTGCCAGTTCCCTCTCTGGGGCCAACGTCCTGACTTTC. It translates to CASSLSGANVLTF.

This clone has a handful of counts. The genes are TRBV6-1 and TRBJ1-1; tentative D call: TRBD1 (5 bases). The CDR3 has 15 amino acids. Germline CDR1 MNHNS, CDR2 SASEGT. The germline V and J ends were trimmed by 7 bases and 6 bases, with 21 bases remaining between them. The CDR3 protein is CASTRGKAGKAEAFF. CDR3 nucleotides: TGTGCCAGCACGCGGGGCAAGGCCGGAAAGGCTGAAGCTTTCTTT.

This clone was counted a few times. The chain links TRBV5-4 to TRBJ2-1; the D is unclear. The V gene lost 0 bases and the J gene lost 6 bases, with 16 bases spanning the gap. The CDR3 consists of 16 residues. Germline V gene data show CDR1 as SGHNT and CDR2 as YYREEE (reference sequence). The CDR3 sequence is CASSLVPLTQTNEQFF. The CDR3 nucleotides read TGTGCCAGCAGCTTGGTACCGTTGACCCAAACCAATGAGCAGTTCTTC.